This T cell receptor beta chain was captured in a study of shared clonotypes between healthy human individuals. The CDR3 sequence is 12 residues long. Germline CDR1 reads MNHNY; CDR2 reads SVGAGI (reference sequence). Trimming stripped 7 bases from V and 4 bases from J, with 8 bases between. Researchers ran the assay at a deep level. Assay used: immunoSEQ multiplex PCR; TCRdb lists only in-frame clones, some missing. This sample has some 2,000,000 clones; approximately 94% occur once, and the top ten carry 0.1% to 0.15%. The sample taken for sequencing was naive CD4+ T cells sorted from blood. Subset indicated: CD45RA+ positively selected. This sequence joins TRBV6-6 and TRBJ1-5; no definite D call. The origin of this receptor is a man aged 18 to 30 in good health. For the CDR3, the DNA is TGTGCCAGCAAGACACTTAATCAGCCCCAGCATTTT. This translates into CASKTLNQPQHF.